One and the same sample provided the 31 T cell receptor beta chains below, sequenced in a study of PD-L1 blockade in urothelial cancer. Generated by immunoSEQ multiplex PCR, the TCRdb table keeps only in-frame clones and is missing some. The sample yields tens of thousands of clones, roughly 80% seen once. The sample's time point: pretreatment peripheral blood. The material sequenced was PBMCs, taken around atezolizumab (anti-PD-L1) treatment. Source of these receptors: a man in his forties or fifties with urothelial cancer.

This rearrangement joins TRBV27 to TRBJ2-4; 12 nucleotides match TRBD2. The CDR3 consists of 18 residues. CDR1 and CDR2 from the germline V gene are MNHEY and SMNVEV (reference sequence). V lost 6 bases to trimming and J lost 1 base; unmatched junction nucleotides: 10. CDR3: CASREGLAGPGAKNIQYF. CDR3 bases: TGTGCCAGCAGGGAGGGACTAGCGGGTCCGGGGGCCAAAAACATTCAGTACTTC.

V is TRBV28 and J is TRBJ2-5, with 7 bases fitting TRBD2. The CDR3 length is 11 residues. The germline CDR1 and CDR2 sequences are MDHEN and SYDVKM. CDR3 amino acids: CAGGSGKTQYF. The CDR3 DNA follows: TGTGCTGGGGGGAGCGGGAAAACCCAGTACTTC.

This chain joins TRBV25-1 and TRBJ2-3, with TRBD2 matching over 11 bases. This CDR3 is built from 15 residues. CDR1 MGHDK and CDR2 SYGVNS come from the germline V gene. V trimming: 1 base; J trimming: 14 bases; junction bases outside the gene matches: 11. This chain's CDR3 is CASSESGGSGGAPYF. CDR3 nucleotides: TGTGCCAGCAGTGAATCTGGTGGTAGCGGGGGGGCCCCGTATTTT.

The genes are TRBV9 and TRBJ2-1, with D unclear. The CDR3 consists of 14 residues. From germline, CDR1 is SGDLS and CDR2 YYNGEE. V shed 2 bases and J shed 4 bases, with 10 bases lying between them. This CDR3 is CASSVATGYNEQFF. CDR3 sequence (DNA): TGTGCCAGCAGCGTGGCGACTGGGTACAATGAGCAGTTCTTC. The variable domain in full, with the rest retrieved from reference TRBV9 and TRBJ2-1, is DSGVTQTPKHLITATGQRVTLRCSPRSGDLSVYWYQQSLDQGLQFLIQYYNGEERAKGNILERFSAQQFPDLHSELNLSSLELGDSALYFCASSVATGYNEQFFGPGTRLTVL.

This chain joins TRBV4-1 and TRBJ1-1; 7 bases align to TRBD1. The CDR3 sequence is 16 residues long. With 1 base clipped from V and 1 base from J, the junction kept 6 bases outside the gene matches. Germline CDR1 is MGHRA and CDR2 is YSYEKL. For the CDR3, the DNA is TGCGCCAGCAGCCAAGCCACGGACAGGAGGAACACTGAAGCTTTCTTT. Protein product: CASSQATDRRNTEAFF.

The chain has TRBV30 and TRBJ2-1; unclear D gene. Germline-derived CDR1 and CDR2 are GTSNPN and SVGIG (reference sequence). V was cut by 0 bases and J by 0 bases, with 3 bases left in between. CDR3 length: 13 residues. The CDR3 sequence is CAWSVRSYNEQFF. As DNA, the CDR3 is TGTGCCTGGAGTGTTCGCTCCTACAATGAGCAGTTCTTC.

This chain joins TRBV5-1 and TRBJ1-5; a possible D gene is TRBD1 (5 bases). Between the trimmed V and J ends, which lost 0 bases and 4 bases, there was a span of 11 bases. The CDR3 sequence is 15 residues long. Germline V gives CDR1 SGHRS, CDR2 YFSETQ. The CDR3 DNA follows: TGCGCCAGCAGCTTGGAGGGGTTTGGGAATCAGCCCCAGCATTTT. This translates into CASSLEGFGNQPQHF.

The chain carries TRBV5-8 and TRBJ1-2, with D perhaps TRBD1 (6 bases). CDR1 SGHTS and CDR2 YDEGEE come from the germline V gene. V was cut by 3 bases and J by 3 bases, with 15 bases left in between. CDR3 size: 15 residues. As DNA, the CDR3 is TGTGCCAGCAGCTACAGACAGGAAAGTTACTATGGCTACACCTTC. This codes for CASSYRQESYYGYTF. Variable domain in full (rest from reference TRBV5-8 and TRBJ1-2): EAGVTQSPTHLIKTRGQQATLRCSPISGHTSVYWYQQALGLGLQFLLWYDEGEERNRGNFPPRFSGRQFPNYSSELNVNALELEDSALYLCASSYRQESYYGYTFGSGTRLTVV.

This sequence joins TRBV6-1 and TRBJ2-7, with 7 bases that match TRBD1. V trimming: 2 bases; J trimming: 6 bases; junction bases outside the gene matches: 7. Germline-derived CDR1 and CDR2 are MNHNS and SASEGT. The CDR3 is 14 residues long. The CDR3 DNA follows: TGTGCCAGCAGTGAAAGCGACAGGGTGGGCGAGCAGTACTTC. Protein: CASSESDRVGEQYF.

The chain uses TRBV30 and TRBJ1-5; D gene unclear. The germline CDR1 and CDR2 sequences are GTSNPN and SVGIG (reference sequence). Trimming took off 8 bases at V and 2 bases at J, with 13 bases between the two ends. This CDR3 is 13 amino acids long. CDR3 bases: TGTGCCCACGGCGCGGGTGGCAATCAGCCCCAGCATTTT. As protein: CAHGAGGNQPQHF.

The chain combines TRBV4-1 with TRBJ1-5; D remains unclear. Per germline, CDR1 MGHRA and CDR2 YSYEKL. The V and J ends lost 1 base and 0 bases respectively, with 16 bases between them. This CDR3 spans 18 amino acids. The CDR3 loop reads CASSQVWVPRDSNQPQHF. The CDR3 bases are TGCGCCAGCAGCCAAGTTTGGGTTCCGCGGGATAGCAATCAGCCCCAGCATTTT.

This rearrangement joins TRBV7-2 to TRBJ2-3; D perhaps matches TRBD1 (5 bases). The CDR3 covers 14 residues. The germline gives CDR1 SGHTA, CDR2 FQGNSA. Trimming cost V 3 bases and J 4 bases, with 11 bases left between them. CDR3 amino acids: CASSFGRVADTQYF. The CDR3 DNA is TGTGCCAGCAGCTTCGGCAGGGTTGCAGATACGCAGTATTTT.

This chain uses TRBV25-1 with TRBJ2-5; TRBD1 aligns across 7 bases. The V and J ends lost 1 base and 4 bases, in that order; junction bases with no gene match: 9. Germline V gene sequence: CDR1 MGHDK, CDR2 SYGVNS. The CDR3 runs to 16 residues. CDR3 in DNA: TGTGCCAGCAGTGAATTCAGACAGGGTATTTCAGAGACCCAGTACTTC. As protein: CASSEFRQGISETQYF.

The rearrangement joins TRBV27 to TRBJ1-6; 12 bases map to TRBD1. V lost 10 bases, J lost 9 bases, and 10 bases stayed unmatched. The CDR3 has 15 residues. Germline V gives CDR1 MNHEY, CDR2 SMNVEV (reference sequence). The CDR3 DNA sequence: TGTGCCACCAAGCGGGACAGGGGGCCCGGTTCACCCCTCCACTTT. Encoded protein: CATKRDRGPGSPLHF.

This clone has a handful of counts. V is TRBV11-2 and J is TRBJ2-7; 7 bases agree with TRBD1. The CDR3 has 15 residues. Germline trimming cut 6 bases from V and 2 bases from J; bases unmatched to any gene: 10. The germline V gene has CDR1 SGHAT and CDR2 FQNNGV. DNA of the CDR3: TGTGCCAGCAGTCGCCCTAGGGGGACAGCCTACGAGCAGTACTTC. Translation: CASSRPRGTAYEQYF. Filled out from reference TRBV11-2 and TRBJ2-7, the complete variable domain reads EAGVAQSPRYKIIEKRQSVAFWCNPISGHATLYWYQQILGQGPKLLIQFQNNGVVDDSQLPKDRFSAERLKGVDSTLKIQPAKLEDSAVYLCASSRPRGTAYEQYFGPGTRLTVT.

This clone was detected only a few times. The chain employs TRBV11-2 and TRBJ2-7, with a tentative D call TRBD1 (5 bases). Trimming removed 2 bases from V and 5 bases from J, with 7 bases in between. This CDR3 comprises 12 residues. CDR1 SGHAT and CDR2 FQNNGV come from the germline V gene. This chain's CDR3 is CASSLKGNEQYF. The CDR3 coding sequence is TGTGCCAGCAGCTTAAAGGGGAACGAGCAGTACTTC.

The CDR3 coding sequence is TGTGCTAGTGGTACCTCCCGGACTAGCGGAACCTACGAGCAGTACTTC. Translated: CASGTSRTSGTYEQYF. This chain links TRBV12-5 with TRBJ2-7; 10 bases line up with TRBD2. CDR1 is LGHNT, CDR2 FRNRAP, per germline. This CDR3 is 16 amino acids long. The V segment lost 5 bases and the J segment 2 bases; nucleotides outside the gene matches: 9. Full variable domain (missing parts from reference TRBV12-5 and TRBJ2-7): DARVTQTPRHKVTEMGQEVTMRCQPILGHNTVFWYRQTMMQGLELLAYFRNRAPLDDSGMPKDRFSAEMPDATLATLKIQPSEPRDSAVYFCASGTSRTSGTYEQYFGPGTRLTVT.

About this clone itself: Other DNA variants within this sample encode the same CDR3. CDR3 DNA sequence: TGCGCCAGCAGCTTTGGGGGCGGGGGCTACACCTTC. It specifies CASSFGGGGYTF. This rearrangement joins TRBV5-1 to TRBJ1-2; tentative D call: TRBD1 (6 bases). Trimming took off 2 bases at V and 8 bases at J, with 10 bases between the two ends. The germline gives CDR1 SGHRS, CDR2 YFSETQ. The CDR3 has 12 amino acids. Variable domain in full (rest from reference TRBV5-1 and TRBJ1-2): KAGVTQTPRYLIKTRGQQVTLSCSPISGHRSVSWYQQTPGQGLQFLFEYFSETQRNKGNFPGRFSGRQFSNSRSEMNVSTLELGDSALYLCASSFGGGGYTFGSGTRLTVV.

The chain joins TRBV29-1 to TRBJ2-2; D gene ambiguous. This CDR3 comprises 11 residues. The germline V and J ends were trimmed by 6 bases and 7 bases, with 9 bases remaining between them. Germline V lookup: CDR1 SQVTM, CDR2 ANQGSEA. The CDR3: CSVTRGGELFF. As DNA, the CDR3 is TGCAGCGTCACCCGAGGCGGGGAGCTGTTTTTT.

The chain has TRBV6-5 and TRBJ1-1; D is perhaps TRBD1 (5 bases). Germline assignment: CDR1 MNHEY and CDR2 SVGAGI. This CDR3 has 15 residues. Between the trimmed V and J ends, which lost 7 bases and 3 bases, there was a span of 18 bases. This CDR3 is CASMGRGVGYTEAFF. The CDR3 DNA reads as TGTGCCAGCATGGGGAGGGGTGTGGGATACACTGAAGCTTTCTTT.

The V and J genes are TRBV13 and TRBJ2-5, with 9 bases fitting TRBD2. This CDR3 comprises 15 residues. J was trimmed by 3 bases and V by 3 bases; bases with no gene match: 5. The V gene's germline CDR1 is PRHDT and CDR2 FYEKMQ (reference sequence). CDR3 in DNA: TGTGCCAGCAGCTTTGGGACTAGCAGAGAAGAGACCCAGTACTTC. This sequence encodes CASSFGTSREETQYF.

V usage is TRBV11-1 and J usage is TRBJ2-7; D not certain. CDR3 length: 13 amino acids. The V end was cut by 3 bases, the J end by 2 bases, with 8 bases between. CDR1 SGHAT and CDR2 FQDESV come from the germline V gene (reference sequence). This chain's CDR3 is CASSLLLTYEQYF. CDR3 coding DNA: TGTGCCAGCAGCTTGTTATTAACCTACGAGCAGTACTTC. Full variable domain (remainder filled in from reference TRBV11-1 and TRBJ2-7): EAEVAQSPRYKITEKSQAVAFWCDPISGHATLYWYRQILGQGPELLVQFQDESVVDDSQLPKDRFSAERLKGVDSTLKIQPAELGDSAMYLCASSLLLTYEQYFGPGTRLTVT.

This sequence joins TRBV28 and TRBJ2-7; TRBD2 matches 9 bases. V trimming: 6 bases; J trimming: 4 bases; junction bases outside the gene matches: 13. The CDR3 totals 16 residues. In germline, CDR1 is MDHEN, CDR2 SYDVKM. This CDR3 reads CASRPYGVAGAYEQYF. The CDR3, as DNA: TGTGCCAGCAGACCATATGGGGTAGCGGGAGCTTACGAGCAGTACTTC.

The chain links TRBV6-6 to TRBJ2-7; 12 nucleotides line up with TRBD2. CDR3 length: 15 amino acids. Losses at the gene ends were 2 bases for V and 4 bases for J; bases not matched to a gene: 3. Germline V CDR1 and CDR2: MNHNY, SVGAGI (reference sequence). CDR3 coding DNA: TGTGCCAGCAGTTACGGGCTAGCGGGAGGGTACGAGCAGTACTTC. Translated, it gives CASSYGLAGGYEQYF.

The chain has TRBV19 and TRBJ2-3; possibly TRBD2 for D (5 bases). Germline CDR1 LNHDA, CDR2 SQIVND (reference sequence). CDR3 length equals 13 residues. Trimming removed 10 bases at V and 3 bases at J, with 14 bases between. CDR3 in amino acids: CATKAGYTDTQYF. CDR3 nucleotide sequence: TGTGCCACCAAGGCGGGCTATACAGATACGCAGTATTTT.

This clone was seen more than once but under ten times. The chain employs TRBV9 and TRBJ1-1, with 8 bases fitting TRBD1. J gave up 9 bases and V 3 bases, and 10 bases lay outside the gene matches. The CDR3 has 14 residues. Germline CDR1 is SGDLS and CDR2 is YYNGEE. The CDR3 loop reads CASSGGGQVGKAFF. CDR3 DNA: TGTGCCAGCAGCGGAGGGGGACAGGTGGGTAAAGCTTTCTTT. The whole variable domain, filled in from reference TRBV9 and TRBJ1-1, reads DSGVTQTPKHLITATGQRVTLRCSPRSGDLSVYWYQQSLDQGLQFLIQYYNGEERAKGNILERFSAQQFPDLHSELNLSSLELGDSALYFCASSGGGQVGKAFFGQGTRLTVV.

The rearrangement links TRBV29-1 to TRBJ2-2, with 10 nucleotides matching TRBD2. There are 16 residues in the CDR3. V gave up 2 bases and J gave up 3 bases; unmatched junction bases: 6. Germline CDR1 is SQVTM and CDR2 is ANQGSEA. CDR3 DNA sequence: TGCAGCGTTGAAACCGCTAGCGGGGGATACACCGGGGAGCTGTTTTTT. As protein: CSVETASGGYTGELFF.

V gene TRBV18 combines with J gene TRBJ2-7; D may be TRBD2 (5 bases). Trimming removed 1 base from V and 4 bases from J, with 14 bases in between. CDR3 size: 15 residues. Germline values: CDR1 KGHSH, CDR2 LQKENI. CDR3 residues: CASSPLSAGGYEQYF. CDR3 coding DNA: TGTGCCAGCTCACCACTCTCGGCAGGAGGATACGAGCAGTACTTC.

The rearrangement uses TRBV7-2 and TRBJ2-6; 8 positions agree with TRBD1. This CDR3 has 17 amino acids. The V gene's germline CDR1 is SGHTA and CDR2 FQGNSA. The ends lost 1 base at V and 0 bases at J; junction bases unmatched: 2. The CDR3 DNA reads as TGTGCCAGCAGCTTAGGCAGGGGGCACTCTGGGGCCAACGTCCTGACTTTC. It translates to CASSLGRGHSGANVLTF.

V and J are TRBV5-4 and TRBJ2-5; 7 bases are shared with TRBD1. There are 15 residues in the CDR3. The germline CDR1 and CDR2 sequences are SGHNT and YYREEE (reference sequence). V lost 2 bases to trimming and J lost 1 base; unmatched junction nucleotides: 5. CDR3 loop: CASSFQQGSQETQYF. The DNA of the CDR3 is TGTGCCAGCAGCTTTCAACAGGGGTCCCAAGAGACCCAGTACTTC.

This clone was observed a few times. The chain recombines TRBV29-1 with TRBJ2-1, with a tentative D call TRBD2 (5 bases). In germline, CDR1 is SQVTM, CDR2 ANQGSEA. Trimming removed 6 bases from V and 1 base from J, with 19 bases in between. This CDR3 has 16 amino acids. The CDR3 DNA sequence: TGCAGCGTGGACTTTTTCAGCGTAAAATCCTACAATGAGCAGTTCTTC. This codes for CSVDFFSVKSYNEQFF.